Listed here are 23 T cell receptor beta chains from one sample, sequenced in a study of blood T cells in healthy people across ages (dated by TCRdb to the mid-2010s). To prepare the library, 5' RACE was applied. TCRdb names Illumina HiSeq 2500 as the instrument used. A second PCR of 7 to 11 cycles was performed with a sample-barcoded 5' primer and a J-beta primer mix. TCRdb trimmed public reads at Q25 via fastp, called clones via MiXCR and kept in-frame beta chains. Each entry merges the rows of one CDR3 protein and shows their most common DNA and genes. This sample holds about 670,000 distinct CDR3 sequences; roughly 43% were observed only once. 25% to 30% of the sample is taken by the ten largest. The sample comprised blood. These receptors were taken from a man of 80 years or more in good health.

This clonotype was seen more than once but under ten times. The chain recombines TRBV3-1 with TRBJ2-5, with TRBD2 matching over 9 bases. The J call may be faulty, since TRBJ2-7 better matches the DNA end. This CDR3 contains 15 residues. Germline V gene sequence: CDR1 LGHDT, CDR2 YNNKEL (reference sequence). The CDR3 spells CASSQGGGASAEQYF. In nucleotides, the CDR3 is TGTGCCAGCAGCCAAGGCGGGGGGGCCTCCGCCGAGCAGTACTTC.

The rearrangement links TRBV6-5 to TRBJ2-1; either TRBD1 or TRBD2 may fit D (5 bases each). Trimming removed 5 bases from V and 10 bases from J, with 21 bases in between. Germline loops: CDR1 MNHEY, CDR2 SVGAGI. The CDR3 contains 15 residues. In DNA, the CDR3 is TGTGCCAGCAGTCGTTCGGGACCGGCGACCGGGGAGCAGTTCTTC. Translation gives CASSRSGPATGEQFF.

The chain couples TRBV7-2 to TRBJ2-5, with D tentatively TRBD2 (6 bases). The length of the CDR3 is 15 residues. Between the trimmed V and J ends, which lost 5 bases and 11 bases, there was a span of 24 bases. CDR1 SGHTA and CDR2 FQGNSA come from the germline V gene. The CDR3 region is CASSPRLGSGNEQYF. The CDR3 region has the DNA TGTGCCAGCAGCCCCCGACTAGGGAGCGGCAATGAGCAGTACTTC.

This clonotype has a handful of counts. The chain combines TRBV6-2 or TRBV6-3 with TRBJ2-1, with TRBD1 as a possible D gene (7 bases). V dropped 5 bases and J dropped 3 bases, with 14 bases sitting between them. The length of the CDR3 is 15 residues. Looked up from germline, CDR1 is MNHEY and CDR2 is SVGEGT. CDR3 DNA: TGTGCCAGCAGTCCTCAGGGGGGCCTCTACAATGAGCAGTTCTTC. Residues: CASSPQGGLYNEQFF.

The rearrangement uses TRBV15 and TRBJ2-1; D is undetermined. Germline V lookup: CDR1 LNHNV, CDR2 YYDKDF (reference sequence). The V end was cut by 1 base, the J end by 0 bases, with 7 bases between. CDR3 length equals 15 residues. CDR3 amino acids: CATSRASSSYNEQFF. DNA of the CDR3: TGTGCCACCAGCAGAGCTAGTAGCTCCTACAATGAGCAGTTCTTC.

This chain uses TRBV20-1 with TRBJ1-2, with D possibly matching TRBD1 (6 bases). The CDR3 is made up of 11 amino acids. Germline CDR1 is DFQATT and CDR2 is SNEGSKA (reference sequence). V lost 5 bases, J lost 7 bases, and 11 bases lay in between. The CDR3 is CSAPGTSGYTF. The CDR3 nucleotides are TGCAGTGCTCCGGGGACATCTGGCTACACCTTC.

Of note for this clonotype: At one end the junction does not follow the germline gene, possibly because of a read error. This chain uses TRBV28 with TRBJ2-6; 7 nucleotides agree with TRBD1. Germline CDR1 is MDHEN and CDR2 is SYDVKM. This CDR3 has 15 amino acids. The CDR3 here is CACSQDRAGANVLTF. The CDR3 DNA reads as TGTGCCTGCAGCCAAGACAGGGCTGGGGCCAACGTCCTGACTTTC.

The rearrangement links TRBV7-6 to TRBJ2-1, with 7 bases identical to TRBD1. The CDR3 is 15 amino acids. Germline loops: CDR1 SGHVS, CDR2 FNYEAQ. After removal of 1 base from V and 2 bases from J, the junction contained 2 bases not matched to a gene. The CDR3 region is CASSLGGTAYNEQFF. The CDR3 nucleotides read TGTGCCAGCAGCTTAGGTGGGACAGCCTACAATGAGCAGTTCTTC.

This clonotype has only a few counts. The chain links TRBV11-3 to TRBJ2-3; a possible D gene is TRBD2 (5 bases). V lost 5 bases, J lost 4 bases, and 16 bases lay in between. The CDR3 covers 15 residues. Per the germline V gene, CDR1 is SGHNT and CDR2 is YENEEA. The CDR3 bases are TGTGCCAGCAGCCTTTCCGGGAAAGTGCCAGATACGCAGTATTTT. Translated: CASSLSGKVPDTQYF.

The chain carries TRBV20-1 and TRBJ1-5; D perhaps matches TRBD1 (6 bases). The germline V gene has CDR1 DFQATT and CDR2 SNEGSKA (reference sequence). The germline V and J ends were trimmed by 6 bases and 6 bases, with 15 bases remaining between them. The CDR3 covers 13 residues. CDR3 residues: CSAPQGPSQPQHF. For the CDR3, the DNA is TGCAGTGCCCCTCAGGGGCCCAGTCAGCCCCAGCATTTT.

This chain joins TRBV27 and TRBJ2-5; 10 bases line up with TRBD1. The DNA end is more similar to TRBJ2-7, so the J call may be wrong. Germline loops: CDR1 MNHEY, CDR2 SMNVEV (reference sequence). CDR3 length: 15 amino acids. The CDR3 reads CASKRAGTGVYEQYF. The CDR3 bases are TGTGCCAGCAAAAGGGCCGGGACAGGGGTGTACGAGCAGTACTTC.

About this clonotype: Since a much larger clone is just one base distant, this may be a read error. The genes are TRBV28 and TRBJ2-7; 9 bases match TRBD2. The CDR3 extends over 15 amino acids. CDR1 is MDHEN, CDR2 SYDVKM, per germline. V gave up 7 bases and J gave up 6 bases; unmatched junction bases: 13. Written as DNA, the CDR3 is TGTGCCAGCACCCCCGCGGCGGGAGGGAGTAGCGAGCAGTACTTC. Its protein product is CASTPAAGGSSEQYF.

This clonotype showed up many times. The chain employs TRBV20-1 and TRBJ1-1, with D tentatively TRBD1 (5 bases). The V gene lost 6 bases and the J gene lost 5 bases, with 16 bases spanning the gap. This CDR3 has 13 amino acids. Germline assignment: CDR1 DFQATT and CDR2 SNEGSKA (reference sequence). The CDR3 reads CSARRGLWTEAFF. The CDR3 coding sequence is TGCAGTGCCAGACGGGGGTTGTGGACTGAAGCTTTCTTT.

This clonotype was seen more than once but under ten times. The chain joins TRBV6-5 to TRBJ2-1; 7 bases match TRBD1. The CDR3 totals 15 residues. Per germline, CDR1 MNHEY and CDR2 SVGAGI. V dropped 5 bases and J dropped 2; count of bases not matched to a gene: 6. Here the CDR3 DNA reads TGTGCCAGCAGTACGACAGGGCCAACCTACAATGAGCAGTTCTTC. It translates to CASSTTGPTYNEQFF.

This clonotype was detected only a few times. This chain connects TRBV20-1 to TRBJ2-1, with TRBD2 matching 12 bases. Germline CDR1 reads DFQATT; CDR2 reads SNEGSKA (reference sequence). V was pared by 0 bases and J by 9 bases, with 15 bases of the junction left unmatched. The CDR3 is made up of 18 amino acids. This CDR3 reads CSARDLQIASGRVSEQFF. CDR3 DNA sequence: TGCAGTGCTAGAGACCTTCAGATCGCTAGCGGGAGGGTGAGTGAGCAGTTCTTC.

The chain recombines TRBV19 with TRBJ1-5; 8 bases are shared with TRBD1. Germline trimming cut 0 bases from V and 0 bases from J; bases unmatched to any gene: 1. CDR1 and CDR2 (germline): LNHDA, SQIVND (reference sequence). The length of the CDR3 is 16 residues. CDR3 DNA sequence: TGTGCCAGTAGTATAGATGGACAGGGTAGCAATCAGCCCCAGCATTTT. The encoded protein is CASSIDGQGSNQPQHF.

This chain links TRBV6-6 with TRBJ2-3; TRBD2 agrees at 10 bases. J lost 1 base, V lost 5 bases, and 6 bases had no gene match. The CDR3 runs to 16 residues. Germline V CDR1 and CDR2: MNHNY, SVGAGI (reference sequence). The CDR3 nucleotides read TGTGCCAGCAGTCCTCCTAGCGGGGGTCGCACAGATACGCAGTATTTT. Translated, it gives CASSPPSGGRTDTQYF.

The CDR3 sequence is CASSRSARLWDEQYF. In nucleotides, the CDR3 is TGTGCCAGCTCACGGTCGGCGCGATTGTGGGACGAGCAGTACTTC. This chain uses TRBV18 with TRBJ2-5; D not resolved. Judging by the DNA end, TRBJ2-7 fits better; the J call may be wrong. Per germline, CDR1 KGHSH and CDR2 LQKENI. The CDR3 is 15 amino acids.

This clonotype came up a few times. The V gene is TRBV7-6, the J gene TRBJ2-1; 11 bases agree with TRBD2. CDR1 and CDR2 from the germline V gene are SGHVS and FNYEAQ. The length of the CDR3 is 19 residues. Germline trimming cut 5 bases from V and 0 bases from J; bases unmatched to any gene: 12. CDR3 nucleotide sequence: TGTGCCAGCAGCGAACTAGCGGGGGCCTATCGAAGCTCCTACAATGAGCAGTTCTTC. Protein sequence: CASSELAGAYRSSYNEQFF.

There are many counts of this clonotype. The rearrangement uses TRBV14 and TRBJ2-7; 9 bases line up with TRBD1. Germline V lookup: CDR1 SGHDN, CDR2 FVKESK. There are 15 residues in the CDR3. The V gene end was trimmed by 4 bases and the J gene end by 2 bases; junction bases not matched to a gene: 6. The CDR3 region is CASSPGQGRTYEQYF. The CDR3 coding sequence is TGTGCCAGCAGCCCCGGACAGGGGCGAACCTACGAGCAGTACTTC.

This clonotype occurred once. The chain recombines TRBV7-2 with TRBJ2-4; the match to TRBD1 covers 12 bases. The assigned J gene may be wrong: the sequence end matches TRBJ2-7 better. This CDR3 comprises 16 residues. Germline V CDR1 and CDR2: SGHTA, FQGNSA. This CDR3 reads CASSLGVGQGASEQYF. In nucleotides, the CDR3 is TGTGCCAGCAGCCTGGGGGTGGGACAGGGGGCGTCCGAGCAGTACTTC.

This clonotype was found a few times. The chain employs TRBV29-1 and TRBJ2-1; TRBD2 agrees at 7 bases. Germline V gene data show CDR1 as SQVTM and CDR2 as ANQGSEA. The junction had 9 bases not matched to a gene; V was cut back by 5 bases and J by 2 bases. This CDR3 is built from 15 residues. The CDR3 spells CSVSPTGGPYNEQFF. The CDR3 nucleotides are TGCAGCGTTTCTCCCACGGGAGGCCCCTACAATGAGCAGTTCTTC.

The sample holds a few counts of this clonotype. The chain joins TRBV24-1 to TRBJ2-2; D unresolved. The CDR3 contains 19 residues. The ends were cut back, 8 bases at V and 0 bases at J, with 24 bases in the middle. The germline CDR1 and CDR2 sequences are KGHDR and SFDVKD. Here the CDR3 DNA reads TGTGCCACCACAGGAAGGAAATTTCGAGGCGGACCGAACACCGGGGAGCTGTTTTTT. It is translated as CATTGRKFRGGPNTGELFF.